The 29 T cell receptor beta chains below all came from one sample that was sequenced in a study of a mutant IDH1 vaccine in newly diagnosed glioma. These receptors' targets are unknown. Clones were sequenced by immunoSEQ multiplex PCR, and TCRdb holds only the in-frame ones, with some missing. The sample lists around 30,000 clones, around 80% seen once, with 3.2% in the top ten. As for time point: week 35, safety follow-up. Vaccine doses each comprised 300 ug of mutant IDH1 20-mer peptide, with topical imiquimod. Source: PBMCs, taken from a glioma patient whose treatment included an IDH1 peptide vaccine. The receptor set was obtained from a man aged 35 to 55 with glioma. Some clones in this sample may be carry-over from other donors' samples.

The CDR3, as DNA: TGTGCCAGCAGCGAAGGGGGCAGCACTGAAGCTTTCTTT. It is translated as CASSEGGSTEAFF. The V gene is TRBV7-8, the J gene TRBJ1-1; TRBD1 matches 7 bases. This CDR3 comprises 13 residues. V lost 5 bases, J lost 4 bases, and 4 bases stayed unmatched. CDR1 is SGHVS and CDR2 is FQNEAQ in the germline V gene.

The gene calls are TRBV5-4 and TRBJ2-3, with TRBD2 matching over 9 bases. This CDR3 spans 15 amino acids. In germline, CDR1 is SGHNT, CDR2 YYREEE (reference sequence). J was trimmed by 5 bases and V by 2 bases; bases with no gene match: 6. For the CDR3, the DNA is TGTGCCAGCAGCTTCAGCGGGGGGCCGGGAGATACGCAGTATTTT. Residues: CASSFSGGPGDTQYF.

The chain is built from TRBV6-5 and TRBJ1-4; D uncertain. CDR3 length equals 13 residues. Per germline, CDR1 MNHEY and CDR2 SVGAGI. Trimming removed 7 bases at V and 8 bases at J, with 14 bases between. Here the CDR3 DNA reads TGTGCCAGCACCCCGGGAGGTCGGGAAAAACTGTTTTTT. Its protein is CASTPGGREKLFF.

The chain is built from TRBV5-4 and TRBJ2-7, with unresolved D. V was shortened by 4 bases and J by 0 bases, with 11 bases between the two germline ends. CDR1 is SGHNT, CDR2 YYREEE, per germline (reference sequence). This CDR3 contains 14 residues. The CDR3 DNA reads TGTGCCAGCAGCCCCGGGCGTCACTCCTACGAGCAGTACTTC. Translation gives CASSPGRHSYEQYF. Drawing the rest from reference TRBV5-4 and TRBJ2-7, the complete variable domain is ETGVTQSPTHLIKTRGQQVTLRCSSQSGHNTVSWYQQALGQGPQFIFQYYREEENGRGNFPPRFSGLQFPNYSSELNVNALELDDSALYLCASSPGRHSYEQYFGPGTRLTVT.

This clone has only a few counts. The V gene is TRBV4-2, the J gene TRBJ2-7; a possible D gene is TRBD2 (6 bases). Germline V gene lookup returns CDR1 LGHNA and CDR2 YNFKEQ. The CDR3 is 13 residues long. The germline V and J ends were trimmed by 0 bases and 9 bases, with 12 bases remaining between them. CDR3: CASSQEGTLGQYF. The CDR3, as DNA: TGTGCCAGCAGCCAAGAGGGGACTCTAGGGCAGTACTTC.

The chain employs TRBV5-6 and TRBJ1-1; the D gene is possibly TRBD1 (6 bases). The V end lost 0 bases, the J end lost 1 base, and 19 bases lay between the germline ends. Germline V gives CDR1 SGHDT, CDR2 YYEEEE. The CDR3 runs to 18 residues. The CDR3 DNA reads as TGTGCCAGCAGCTTGGCGGCTAAGGGGGGAATCGGGAACACTGAAGCTTTCTTT. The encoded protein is CASSLAAKGGIGNTEAFF.

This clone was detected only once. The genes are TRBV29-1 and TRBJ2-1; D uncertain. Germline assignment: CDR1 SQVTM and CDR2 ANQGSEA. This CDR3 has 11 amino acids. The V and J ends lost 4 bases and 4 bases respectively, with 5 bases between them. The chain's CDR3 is CSVVVYNEQFF. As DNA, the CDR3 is TGCAGCGTTGTTGTTTACAATGAGCAGTTCTTC.

CDR3 loop: CASSPRTESTEAFF. The CDR3 DNA follows: TGTGCCAGCTCACCACGTACAGAGAGCACTGAAGCTTTCTTT. The rearrangement uses TRBV18 and TRBJ1-1, with D hard to call. The CDR3 covers 14 residues. CDR1 and CDR2 from the germline V gene are KGHSH and LQKENI. V lost 1 base and J lost 4, with 10 bases in between.

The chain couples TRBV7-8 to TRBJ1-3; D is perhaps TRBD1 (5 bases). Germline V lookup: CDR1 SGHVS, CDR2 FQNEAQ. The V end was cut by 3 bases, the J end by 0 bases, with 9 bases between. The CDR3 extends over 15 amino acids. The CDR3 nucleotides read TGTGCCAGCAGCTTGAGGGACGTCTCTGGAAACACCATATATTTT. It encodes CASSLRDVSGNTIYF.

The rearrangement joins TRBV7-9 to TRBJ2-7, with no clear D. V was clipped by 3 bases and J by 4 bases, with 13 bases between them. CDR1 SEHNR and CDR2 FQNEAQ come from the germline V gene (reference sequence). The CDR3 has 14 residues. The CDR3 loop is CASSFDLSPYEQYF. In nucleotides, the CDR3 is TGTGCCAGCAGCTTCGATCTCTCCCCATACGAGCAGTACTTC.

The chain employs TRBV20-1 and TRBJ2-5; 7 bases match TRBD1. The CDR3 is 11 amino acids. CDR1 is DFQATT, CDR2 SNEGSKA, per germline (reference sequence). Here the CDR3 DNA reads TGCAGCGGGACAGTACAAGAGACCCAGTACTTC. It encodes CSGTVQETQYF.

The chain's CDR3 is CASSTLDSLYEQYF. The CDR3 coding sequence is TGTGCCAGTAGTACGCTGGACAGTCTCTACGAGCAGTACTTC. The chain carries TRBV19 and TRBJ2-7; a weak D match, TRBD1 (6 bases). The CDR3 consists of 14 residues. The V gene's germline CDR1 is LNHDA and CDR2 SQIVND (reference sequence). V lost 4 bases to trimming and J lost 3 bases, with 13 bases between them.

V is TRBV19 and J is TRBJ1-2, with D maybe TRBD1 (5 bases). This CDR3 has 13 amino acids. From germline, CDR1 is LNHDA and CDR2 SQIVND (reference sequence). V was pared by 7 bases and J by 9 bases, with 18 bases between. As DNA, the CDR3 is TGTGCCAGTACATCCACGGCGGGGGGTAGCTACACCTTC. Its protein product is CASTSTAGGSYTF.

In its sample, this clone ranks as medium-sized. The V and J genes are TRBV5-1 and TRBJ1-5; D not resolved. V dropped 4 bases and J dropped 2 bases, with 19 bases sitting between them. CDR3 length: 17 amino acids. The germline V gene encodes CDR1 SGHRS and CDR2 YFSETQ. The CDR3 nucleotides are TGCGCCAGCAGCCACAATCGCCCCGACCGGGGCAATCAGCCCCAGCATTTT. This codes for CASSHNRPDRGNQPQHF.

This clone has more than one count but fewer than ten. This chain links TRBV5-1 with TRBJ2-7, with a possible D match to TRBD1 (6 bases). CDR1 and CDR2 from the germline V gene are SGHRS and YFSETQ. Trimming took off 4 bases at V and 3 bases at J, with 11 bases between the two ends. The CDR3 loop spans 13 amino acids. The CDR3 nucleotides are TGCGCCAGCAGCCCACAGGGTTTCTACGAGCAGTACTTC. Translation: CASSPQGFYEQYF.

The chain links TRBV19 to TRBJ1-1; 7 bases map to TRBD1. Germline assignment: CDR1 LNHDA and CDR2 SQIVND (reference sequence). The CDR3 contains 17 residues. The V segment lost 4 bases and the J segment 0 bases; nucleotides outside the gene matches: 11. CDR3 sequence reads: CASSTRTGVSMNTEAFF. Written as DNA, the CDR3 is TGTGCCAGTAGTACTCGGACAGGAGTTTCCATGAACACTGAAGCTTTCTTT.

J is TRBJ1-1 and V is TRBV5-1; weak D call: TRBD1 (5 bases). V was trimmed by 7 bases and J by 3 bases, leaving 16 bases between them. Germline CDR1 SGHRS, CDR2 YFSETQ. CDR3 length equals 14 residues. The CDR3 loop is CASQTGTDHTEAFF. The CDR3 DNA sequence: TGCGCCAGCCAAACCGGGACGGACCACACTGAAGCTTTCTTT.

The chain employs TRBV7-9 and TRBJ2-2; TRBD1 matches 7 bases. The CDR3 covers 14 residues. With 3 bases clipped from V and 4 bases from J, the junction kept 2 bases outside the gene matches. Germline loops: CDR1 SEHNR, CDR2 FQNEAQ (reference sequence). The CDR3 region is CASSLGQITGELFF. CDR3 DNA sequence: TGTGCCAGCAGCTTGGGACAGATCACCGGGGAGCTGTTTTTT.

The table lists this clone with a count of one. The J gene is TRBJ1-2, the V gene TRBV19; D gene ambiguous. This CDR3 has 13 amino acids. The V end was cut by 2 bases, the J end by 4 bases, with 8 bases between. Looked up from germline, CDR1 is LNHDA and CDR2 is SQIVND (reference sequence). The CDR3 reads CASSINRIYGYTF. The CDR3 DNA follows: TGTGCCAGTAGTATAAACCGGATCTATGGCTACACCTTC.

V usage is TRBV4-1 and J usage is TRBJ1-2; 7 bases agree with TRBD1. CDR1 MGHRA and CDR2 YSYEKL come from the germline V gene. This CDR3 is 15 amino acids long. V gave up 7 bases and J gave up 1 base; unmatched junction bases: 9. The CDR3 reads CASTPGGLFNYGYTF. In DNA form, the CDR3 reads TGCGCCAGCACCCCAGGGGGTCTCTTTAACTATGGCTACACCTTC.

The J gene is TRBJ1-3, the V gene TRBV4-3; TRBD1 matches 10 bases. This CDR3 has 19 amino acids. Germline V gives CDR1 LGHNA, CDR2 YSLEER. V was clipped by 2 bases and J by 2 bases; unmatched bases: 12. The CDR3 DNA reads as TGCGCCAGCAGCCAATTCCCCGGGACAGGGGACCAGGCTGGAAACACCATATATTTT. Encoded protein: CASSQFPGTGDQAGNTIYF.

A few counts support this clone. CDR3: CASSYSRGRNTEAFF. CDR3 in DNA: TGTGCCAGCAGTTACTCGAGGGGACGGAACACTGAAGCTTTCTTT. The chain uses TRBV6-5 and TRBJ1-1, with D possibly matching TRBD1 (5 bases). Trimming took off 0 bases at V and 1 base at J, with 9 bases between the two ends. Looked up from germline, CDR1 is MNHEY and CDR2 is SVGAGI. The CDR3 is made up of 15 amino acids.

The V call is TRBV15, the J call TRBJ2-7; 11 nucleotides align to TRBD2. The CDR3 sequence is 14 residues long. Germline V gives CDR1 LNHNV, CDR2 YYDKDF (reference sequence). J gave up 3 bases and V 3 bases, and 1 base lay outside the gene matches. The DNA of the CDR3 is TGTGCCACCAGCAGCCTAGCGGGGGGCTACGAGCAGTACTTC. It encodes CATSSLAGGYEQYF.

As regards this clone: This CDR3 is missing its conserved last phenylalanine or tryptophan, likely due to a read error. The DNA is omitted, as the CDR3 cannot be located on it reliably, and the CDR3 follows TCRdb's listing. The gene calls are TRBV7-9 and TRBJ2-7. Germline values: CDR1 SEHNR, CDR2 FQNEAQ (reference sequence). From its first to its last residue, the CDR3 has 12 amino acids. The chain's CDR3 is CASSLNTGTPLL.

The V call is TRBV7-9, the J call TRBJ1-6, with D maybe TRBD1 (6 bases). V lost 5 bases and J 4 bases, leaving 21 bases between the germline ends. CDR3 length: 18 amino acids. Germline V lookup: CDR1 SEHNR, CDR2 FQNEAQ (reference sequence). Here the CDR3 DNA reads TGTGCCAGCAGCCTGGGGACATTTCGGGGGATTTATAATTCACCCCTCCACTTT. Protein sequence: CASSLGTFRGIYNSPLHF.

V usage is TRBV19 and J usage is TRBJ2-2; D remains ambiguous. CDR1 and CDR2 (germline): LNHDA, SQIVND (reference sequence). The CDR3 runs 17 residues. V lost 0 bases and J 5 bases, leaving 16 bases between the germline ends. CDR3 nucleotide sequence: TGTGCCAGTAGTATAGATTTCGCCACAGACTTTACCGGGGAGCTGTTTTTT. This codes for CASSIDFATDFTGELFF.

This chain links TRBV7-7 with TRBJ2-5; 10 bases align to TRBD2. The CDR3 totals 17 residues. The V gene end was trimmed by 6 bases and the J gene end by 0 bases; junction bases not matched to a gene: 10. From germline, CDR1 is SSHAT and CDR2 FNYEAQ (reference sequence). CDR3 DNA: TGTGCCAGCAGTCCAACTAGCGGGGTTTGGGACCAAGAGACCCAGTACTTC. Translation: CASSPTSGVWDQETQYF.

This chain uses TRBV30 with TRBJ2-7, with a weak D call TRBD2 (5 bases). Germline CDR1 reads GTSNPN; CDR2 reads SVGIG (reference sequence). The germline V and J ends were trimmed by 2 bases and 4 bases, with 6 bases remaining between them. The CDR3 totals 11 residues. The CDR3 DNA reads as TGTGCCTGGAGTCCGGGGTACGAGCAGTACTTC. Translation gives CAWSPGYEQYF.

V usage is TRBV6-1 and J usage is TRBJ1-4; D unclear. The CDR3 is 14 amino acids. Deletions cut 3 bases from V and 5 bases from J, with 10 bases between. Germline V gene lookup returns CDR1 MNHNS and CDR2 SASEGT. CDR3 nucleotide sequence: TGTGCCAGCAGTGATTCGGTAGCGAATGAAAAACTGTTTTTT. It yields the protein CASSDSVANEKLFF.